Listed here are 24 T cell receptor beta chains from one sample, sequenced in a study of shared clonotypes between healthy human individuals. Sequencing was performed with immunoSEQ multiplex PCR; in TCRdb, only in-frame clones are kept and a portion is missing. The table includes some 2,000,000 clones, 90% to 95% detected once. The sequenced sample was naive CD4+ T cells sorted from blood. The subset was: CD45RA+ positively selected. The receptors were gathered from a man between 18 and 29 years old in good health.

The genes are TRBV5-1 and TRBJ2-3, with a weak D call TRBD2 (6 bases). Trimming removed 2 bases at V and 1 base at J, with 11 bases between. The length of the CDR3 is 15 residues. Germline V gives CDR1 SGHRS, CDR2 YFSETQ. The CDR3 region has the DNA TGCGCCAGCAGCTTTTCGGGGGAACGCACAGATACGCAGTATTTT. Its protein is CASSFSGERTDTQYF.

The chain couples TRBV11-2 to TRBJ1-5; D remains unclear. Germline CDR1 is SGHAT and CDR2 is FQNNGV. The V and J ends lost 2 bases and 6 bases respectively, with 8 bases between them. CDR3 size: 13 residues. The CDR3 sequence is CASSLFAGQPQHF. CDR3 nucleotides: TGTGCCAGCAGCTTATTCGCGGGTCAGCCCCAGCATTTT.

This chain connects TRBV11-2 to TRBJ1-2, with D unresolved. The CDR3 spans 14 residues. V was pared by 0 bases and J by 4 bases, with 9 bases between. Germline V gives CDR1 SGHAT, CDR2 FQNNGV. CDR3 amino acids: CASSLDSVGYGYTF. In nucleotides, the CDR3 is TGTGCCAGCAGCTTAGACTCGGTGGGCTATGGCTACACCTTC.

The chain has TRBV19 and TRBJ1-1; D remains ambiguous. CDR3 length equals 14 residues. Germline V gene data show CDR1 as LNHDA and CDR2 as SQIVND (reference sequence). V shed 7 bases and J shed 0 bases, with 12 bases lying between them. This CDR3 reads CASKSGPVNTEAFF. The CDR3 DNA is TGTGCCAGTAAATCTGGGCCAGTGAACACTGAAGCTTTCTTT.

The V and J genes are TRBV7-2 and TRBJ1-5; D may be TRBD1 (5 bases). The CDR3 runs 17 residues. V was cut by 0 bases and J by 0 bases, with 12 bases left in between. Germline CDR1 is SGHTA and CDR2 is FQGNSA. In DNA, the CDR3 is TGTGCCAGCAGCTTAGCGGAAAGGACAATTAGCAATCAGCCCCAGCATTTT. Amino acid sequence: CASSLAERTISNQPQHF.

The CDR3 coding sequence is TGTGCCAGCAGCTCTGGACTAGATGGGGATACGCAGTATTTT. This sequence encodes CASSSGLDGDTQYF. The chain recombines TRBV7-9 with TRBJ2-3; 7 nucleotides align to TRBD2. CDR3 length equals 14 residues. With 4 bases clipped from V and 6 bases from J, the junction kept 7 bases outside the gene matches. CDR1 and CDR2 from the germline V gene are SEHNR and FQNEAQ (reference sequence).

Here the CDR3 DNA reads TGTGCCAGCAGTACTACTACAACTAATGAAAAACTGTTTTTT. It translates to CASSTTTTNEKLFF. The J gene is TRBJ1-4, the V gene TRBV2, with D unresolved. CDR3 length: 14 residues. V lost 5 bases and J lost 0, with 7 bases in between. Germline V lookup: CDR1 SNHLY, CDR2 FYNNEI. The complete variable domain, with remaining parts taken from reference TRBV2 and TRBJ1-4, reads EPEVTQTPSHQVTQMGQEVILRCVPISNHLYFYWYRQILGQKVEFLVSFYNNEISEKSEIFDDQFSVERPDGSNFTLKIRSTKLEDSAMYFCASSTTTTNEKLFFGSGTQLSVL.

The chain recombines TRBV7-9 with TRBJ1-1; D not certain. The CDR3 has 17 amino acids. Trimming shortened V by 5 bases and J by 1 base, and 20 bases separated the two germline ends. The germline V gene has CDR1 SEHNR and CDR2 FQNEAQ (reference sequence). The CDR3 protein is CASSQMGKRGTNTEAFF. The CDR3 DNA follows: TGTGCCAGCAGCCAGATGGGCAAGAGAGGAACGAACACTGAAGCTTTCTTT.

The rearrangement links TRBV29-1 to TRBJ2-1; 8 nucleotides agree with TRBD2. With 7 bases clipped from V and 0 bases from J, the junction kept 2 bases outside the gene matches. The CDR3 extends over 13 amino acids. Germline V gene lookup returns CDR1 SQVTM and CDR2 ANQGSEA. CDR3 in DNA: TGCAGCGGAAGCGGGAGCTCCTACAATGAGCAGTTCTTC. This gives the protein CSGSGSSYNEQFF.

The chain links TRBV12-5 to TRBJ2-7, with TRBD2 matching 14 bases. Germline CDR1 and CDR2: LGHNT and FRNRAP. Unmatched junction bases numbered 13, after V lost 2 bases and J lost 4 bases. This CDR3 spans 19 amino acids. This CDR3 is CASGLRGRGLAGVPYEQYF. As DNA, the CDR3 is TGTGCTAGTGGTTTGCGGGGTAGGGGACTAGCGGGAGTTCCGTACGAGCAGTACTTC.

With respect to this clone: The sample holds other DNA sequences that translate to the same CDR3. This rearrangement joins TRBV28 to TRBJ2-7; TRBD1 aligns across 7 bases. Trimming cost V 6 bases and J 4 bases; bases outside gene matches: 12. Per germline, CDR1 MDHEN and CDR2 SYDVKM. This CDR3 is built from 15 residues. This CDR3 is CASSLRQGISYEQYF. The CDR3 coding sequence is TGTGCCAGCAGCCTCAGACAGGGCATCTCGTACGAGCAGTACTTC.

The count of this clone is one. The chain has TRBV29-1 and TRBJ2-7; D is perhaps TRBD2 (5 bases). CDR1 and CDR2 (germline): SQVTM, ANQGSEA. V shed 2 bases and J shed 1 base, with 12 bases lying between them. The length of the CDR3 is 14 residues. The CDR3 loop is CSVELPSGSYEQYF. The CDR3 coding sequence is TGCAGCGTTGAATTGCCCTCGGGATCCTACGAGCAGTACTTC.

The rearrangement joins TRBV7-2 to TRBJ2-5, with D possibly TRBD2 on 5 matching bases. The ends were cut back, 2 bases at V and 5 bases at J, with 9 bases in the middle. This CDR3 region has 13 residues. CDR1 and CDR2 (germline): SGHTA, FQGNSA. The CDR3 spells CASSLFRRETQYF. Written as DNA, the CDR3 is TGTGCCAGCAGCTTATTCCGGAGGGAGACCCAGTACTTC.

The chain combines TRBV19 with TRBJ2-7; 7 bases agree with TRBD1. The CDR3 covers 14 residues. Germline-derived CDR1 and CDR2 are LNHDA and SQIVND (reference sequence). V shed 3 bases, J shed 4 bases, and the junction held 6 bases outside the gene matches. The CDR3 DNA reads TGTGCCAGTAGTATGTTGGGACAGTATTACGAGCAGTACTTC. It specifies CASSMLGQYYEQYF.

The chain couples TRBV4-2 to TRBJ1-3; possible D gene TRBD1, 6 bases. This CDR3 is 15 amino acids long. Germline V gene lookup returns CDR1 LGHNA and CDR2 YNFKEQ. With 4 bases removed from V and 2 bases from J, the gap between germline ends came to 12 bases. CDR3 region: CASSRDAGAGNTIYF. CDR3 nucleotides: TGTGCCAGCAGCCGAGATGCAGGGGCTGGAAACACCATATATTTT.

The DNA of the CDR3 is TGTGCCAGCAGCCAAGTACCGTCGGGAAACACCATATATTTT. Translation gives CASSQVPSGNTIYF. The chain employs TRBV14 and TRBJ1-3; D remains ambiguous. CDR3 length: 14 residues. The germline CDR1 and CDR2 sequences are SGHDN and FVKESK. V was trimmed by 1 base and J by 4 bases, leaving 8 bases between them.

In DNA form, the CDR3 reads TGCGCCAGCAGCTTGTCCGGAGGGCGCGGAGAAAAACTGTTTTTT. Translated, it gives CASSLSGGRGEKLFF. The gene calls are TRBV5-1 and TRBJ1-4; D unresolved. CDR3 length: 15 residues. Germline CDR1 reads SGHRS; CDR2 reads YFSETQ. V was trimmed by 1 base and J by 8 bases, leaving 15 bases between them.

CDR3 nucleotides: TGTGCCAGCAGTTACTCGTTAATGGGGGCCCGGAATGAGCAGTTCTTC. It codes for CASSYSLMGARNEQFF. The chain uses TRBV6-5 and TRBJ2-1, with D perhaps matching TRBD1 (6 bases). The germline V and J ends were trimmed by 0 bases and 7 bases, with 16 bases remaining between them. Germline V gene data show CDR1 as MNHEY and CDR2 as SVGAGI. The CDR3 is 16 amino acids.

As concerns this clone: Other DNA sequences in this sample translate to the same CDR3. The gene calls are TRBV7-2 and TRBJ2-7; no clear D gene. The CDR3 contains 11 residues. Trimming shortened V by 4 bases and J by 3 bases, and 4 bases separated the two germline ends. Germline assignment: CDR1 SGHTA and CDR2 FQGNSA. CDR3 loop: CASSSDYEQYF. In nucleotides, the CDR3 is TGTGCCAGCAGCTCAGACTACGAGCAGTACTTC. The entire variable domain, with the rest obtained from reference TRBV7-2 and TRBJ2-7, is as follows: GAGVSQSPSNKVTEKGKDVELRCDPISGHTALYWYRQSLGQGLEFLIYFQGNSAPDKSGLPSDRFSAERTGGSVSTLTIQRTQQEDSAVYLCASSSDYEQYFGPGTRLTVT.

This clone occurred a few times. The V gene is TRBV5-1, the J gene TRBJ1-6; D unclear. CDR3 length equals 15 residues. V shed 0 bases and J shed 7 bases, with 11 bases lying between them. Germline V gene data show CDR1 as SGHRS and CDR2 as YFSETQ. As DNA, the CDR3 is TGCGCCAGCAGCTTGGGGCCGCTTGGGAATTCACCCCTCCACTTT. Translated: CASSLGPLGNSPLHF.

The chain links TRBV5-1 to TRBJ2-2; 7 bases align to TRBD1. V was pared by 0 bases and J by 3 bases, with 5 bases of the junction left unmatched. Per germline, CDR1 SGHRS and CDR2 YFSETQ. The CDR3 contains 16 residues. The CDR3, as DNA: TGCGCCAGCAGCTTGGAGACAGGGTGGGACACCGGGGAGCTGTTTTTT. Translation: CASSLETGWDTGELFF.

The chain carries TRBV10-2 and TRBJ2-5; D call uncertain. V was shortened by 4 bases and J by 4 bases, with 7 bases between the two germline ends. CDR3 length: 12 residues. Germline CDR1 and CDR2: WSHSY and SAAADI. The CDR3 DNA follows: TGCGCCAGCAGTGCAGTGGTAGAGACCCAGTACTTC. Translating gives CASSAVVETQYF.

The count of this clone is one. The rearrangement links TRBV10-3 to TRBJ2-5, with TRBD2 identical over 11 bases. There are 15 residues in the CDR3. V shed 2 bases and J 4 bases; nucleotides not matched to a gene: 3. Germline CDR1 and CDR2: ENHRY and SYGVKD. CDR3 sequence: CAISETSGRVETQYF. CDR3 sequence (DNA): TGTGCCATCAGTGAGACTAGCGGGAGAGTAGAGACCCAGTACTTC.

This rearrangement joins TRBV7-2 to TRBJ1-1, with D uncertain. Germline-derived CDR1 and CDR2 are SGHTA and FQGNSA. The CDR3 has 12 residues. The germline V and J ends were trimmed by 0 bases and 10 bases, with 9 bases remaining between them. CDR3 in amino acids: CASSLAARRAFF. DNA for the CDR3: TGTGCCAGCAGCTTAGCGGCCAGAAGAGCTTTCTTT.